Listed below are T cell receptor beta chains from one sample, sequenced in a study of blood T cell repertoires in COVID-19. Only in-frame clones appear in the TCRdb table, and some are missing; sequencing was by immunoSEQ multiplex PCR. The repertoire holds over 300,000 clones, with roughly 89% as singletons. The sample comprised peripheral blood. These receptor sequences come from a man younger than 35 with active or convalescent COVID-19. Each CDR3 is given with its conserved first and last residue. Fields, in order: J gene, CDR3 length, V gene, CDR3 protein.

J: TRBJ2-7; length: 14; V: TRBV4-1; CDR3: CASSQFAPTYEQYF
J: TRBJ2-7; length: 16; V: TRBV11-2; CDR3: CASSQPGHKMGHEQYF
J: TRBJ1-4; length: 15; V: TRBV9; CDR3: CASSVGSNYNEKLFF
J: TRBJ2-2; length: 19; V: TRBV24-1; CDR3: CATSGWTGEVRPGTGELFF
J: TRBJ2-1; length: 11; V: TRBV28; CDR3: CASSLLSEQFF
J: TRBJ2-7; length: 16; V: TRBV9; CDR3: CASSVGDRVSGYEQYF
J: TRBJ1-6; length: 16; V: TRBV19; CDR3: CASTPHVAGSVLPLHF
J: TRBJ1-1; length: 12; V: TRBV6-2/TRBV6-3; CDR3: CASSLMNTEAFF
J: TRBJ2-1; length: 17; V: TRBV5-5; CDR3: CASSSYPTGLLDNEQFF
J: TRBJ2-3; length: 16; V: TRBV30; CDR3: CAYDPGLAGFTDTQYF
J: TRBJ2-1; length: 15; V: TRBV6-1; CDR3: CASSDGLAGLREQFF
J: TRBJ2-3; length: 18; V: TRBV4-3; CDR3: CASSQKIAVAGGTDTQYF
J: TRBJ1-6; length: 15; V: TRBV28; CDR3: CASLRGGTYNSPLHF
J: TRBJ1-4; length: 14; V: TRBV6-5; CDR3: CASERGQGNEKLFF
J: TRBJ1-5; length: 15; V: TRBV20-1; CDR3: CSASKFLGLNQPQHF
J: TRBJ1-2; length: 13; V: TRBV27; CDR3: CASKQTGPYGYTF